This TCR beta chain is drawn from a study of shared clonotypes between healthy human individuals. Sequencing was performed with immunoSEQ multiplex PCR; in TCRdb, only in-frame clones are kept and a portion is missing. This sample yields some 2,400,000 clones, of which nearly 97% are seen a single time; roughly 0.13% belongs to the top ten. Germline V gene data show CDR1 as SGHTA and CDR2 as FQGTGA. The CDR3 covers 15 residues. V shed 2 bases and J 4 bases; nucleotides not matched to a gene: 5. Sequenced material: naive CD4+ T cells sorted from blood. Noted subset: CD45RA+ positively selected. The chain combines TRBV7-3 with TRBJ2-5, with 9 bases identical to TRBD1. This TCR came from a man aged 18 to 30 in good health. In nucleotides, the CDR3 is TGTGCCAGCAGCTTATACCCGGACAGGGGAGAGACCCAGTACTTC. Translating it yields CASSLYPDRGETQYF.